This TCR beta chain is drawn from a study of CD8+ T cells in alopecia areata. Whole-study findings and limits: Scalp sample data also include resident alphabeta T cells from normal skin. Patients showed less clear TCR sequence sharing than mice, possibly partly because of HLA diversity. Affected lesional scalp, above all in alopecia totalis/universalis, was more clonal than normal scalp.

PBMCs provided sorted CD4+ and CD8+ T cells. There are 14 residues in the CDR3. The germline V gene has CDR1 MNHEY and CDR2 SMNVEV (reference sequence). The J segment lost 4 bases and the V segment lost 7 bases, leaving 6 bases of the junction unmatched. Extracted from the samples, RNA was reverse transcribed into cDNA to serve as the sequencing template. Here immunoSEQ multiplex PCR was the method, and the copy in TCRdb shows in-frame clones only, minus some. The sample consists of some 150,000 clones, about two thirds of them appearing once. Only a few counts were recorded for this clone. The antigen is undetermined.

This receptor was obtained from a human donor in good health. This chain connects TRBV27 to TRBJ2-2, with TRBD1 matching 7 bases. Sequencing was carried out using CD8+ T cells sorted from blood. The CDR3 loop is CASIKGQVTGELFF. The CDR3 DNA is TGTGCCAGCATCAAAGGACAGGTCACCGGGGAGCTGTTTTTT.